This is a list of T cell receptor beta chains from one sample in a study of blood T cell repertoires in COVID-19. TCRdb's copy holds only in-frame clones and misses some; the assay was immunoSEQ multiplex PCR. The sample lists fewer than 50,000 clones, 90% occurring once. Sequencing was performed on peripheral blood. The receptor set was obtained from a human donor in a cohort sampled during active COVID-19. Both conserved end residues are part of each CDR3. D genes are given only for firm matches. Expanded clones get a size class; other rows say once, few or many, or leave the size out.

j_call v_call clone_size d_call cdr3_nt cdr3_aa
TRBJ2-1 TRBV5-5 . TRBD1 TGTGCCAGCAGCTGGACAGGGGGATGGATTGAGCAGTTCTTC CASSWTGGWIEQFF
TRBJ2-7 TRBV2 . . TGTGCCAGCATGAGGACAGAGAGCTCCTACGAGCAGTACTTC CASMRTESSYEQYF
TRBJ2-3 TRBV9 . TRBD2 TGTGCCAGCAGCCTTACAGGGGGTCAGCGGGAGGGCCGGCTCACAGATACGCAGTATTTT CASSLTGGQREGRLTDTQYF
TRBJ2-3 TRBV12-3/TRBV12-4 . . TGTGCCAGCTCAACAAGAGATACGCAGTATTTT CASSTRDTQYF
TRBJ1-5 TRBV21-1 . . TGTGCCAGCAGGCGACCTGCCCGACTCGGACAGGAGTATAGGCCCCAGCATTTT CASRRPARLGQEYRPQHF
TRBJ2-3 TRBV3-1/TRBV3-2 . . TGTGCCAGCAGCCAAGAGTGGAGTAGTATCTCAGATACGCAGTATTTT CASSQEWSSISDTQYF
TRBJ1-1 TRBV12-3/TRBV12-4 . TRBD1 TGTGCCAGCAGGACGACAGGGTCCACTGAAGCTTTCTTT CASRTTGSTEAFF
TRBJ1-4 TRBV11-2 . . TGTGCCAGCAGTCAGGGGTTGGCTAATGAAAAACTGTTTTTT CASSQGLANEKLFF
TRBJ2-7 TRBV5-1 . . TGCGCCAGCAGCTCTAGGAGCTCCTACGAGCAGTACTTC CASSSRSSYEQYF
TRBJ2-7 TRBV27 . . TGTGCCAGCAGTCCTCACAGGGTTGCCTACGAGCAGTACTTC CASSPHRVAYEQYF
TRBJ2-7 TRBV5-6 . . TGTGCCAGCAGCTTGCCGCGTCTAGCCTACGAGCAGTACTTC CASSLPRLAYEQYF
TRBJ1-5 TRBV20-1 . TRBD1 TGCAGTGCTAATGACGACAGGGGAAATCAGCCCCAGCATTTT CSANDDRGNQPQHF
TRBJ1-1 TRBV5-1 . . TGCGCCAGCAGCCCCCCAGGCACACAACAAATGAACACTGAAGCTTTCTTT CASSPPGTQQMNTEAFF
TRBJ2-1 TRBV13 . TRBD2 TGTGCCAGCAGCCCCCAAATACAAGCGGGAGGGACTTACAATGAGCAGTTCTTC CASSPQIQAGGTYNEQFF
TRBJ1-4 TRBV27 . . TGTGCCAGCGGACAGCGTGAAACTGAAAAACTGTTTTTT CASGQRETEKLFF
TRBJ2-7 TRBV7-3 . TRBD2 TGTGAAAAGCCATGGCGGGAGGGGCGGTACGAGCAGTACTTC CEKPWREGRYEQYF
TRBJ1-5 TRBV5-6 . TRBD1 TGTGCCAGCAGCTCCCTGGACAGGGACAATCAGCCCCAGCATTTT CASSSLDRDNQPQHF
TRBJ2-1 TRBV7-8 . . TGTGCCAGCAGCCCCTATAGCAATGAGCAGTTCTTC CASSPYSNEQFF
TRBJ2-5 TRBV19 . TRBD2 TGTGCCAGTAGCCTAGCGGGAGGTCGGCTGGAGACCCAGTACTTC CASSLAGGRLETQYF
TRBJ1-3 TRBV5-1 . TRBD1 TGCGCCAGCAGCCTCGGACAGGGCCAAAACTCTGGAAACACCATATATTTT CASSLGQGQNSGNTIYF
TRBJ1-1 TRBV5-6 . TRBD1 TGTGCCAGCAGCAAAACAGGACAGGGGAAAACTGAAGCTTTCTTT CASSKTGQGKTEAFF
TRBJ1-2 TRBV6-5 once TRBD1 TGTGCCAGCAGGAATGGACAGGTCTATGGCTACACCTTC CASRNGQVYGYTF
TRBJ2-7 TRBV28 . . TGTGCCAGCCTGAACCCCGGGGGGCTGGACGAGCAGTACTTC CASLNPGGLDEQYF
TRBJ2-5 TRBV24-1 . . TGTGCCACCAGTGATTTAGGAGGGAGCCTAGAGACCCAGTACTTC CATSDLGGSLETQYF
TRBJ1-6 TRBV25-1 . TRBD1 TGTGCCAGCAGGCCGGGACAGGGTTTTTTGGGTAATTCACCCCTCCACTTT CASRPGQGFLGNSPLHF
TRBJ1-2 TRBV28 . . TGTGCCAGCAGTCAGATTGTCCTGGGAGTCTACACCTTC CASSQIVLGVYTF
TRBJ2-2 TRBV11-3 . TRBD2 TGTGCCAGCAGCTGGACTAGCGGGAACACCGGGGAGCTGTTTTTT CASSWTSGNTGELFF
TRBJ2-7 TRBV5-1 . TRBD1 TGCGCCAGCAGCGGACACACAGGGGTTTCATCCTACGAGCAGTACTTC CASSGHTGVSSYEQYF
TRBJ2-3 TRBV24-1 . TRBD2 TGTGCCACCAGTGATTACAGCGGGAGTGGAGCAGATACGCAGTATTTT CATSDYSGSGADTQYF
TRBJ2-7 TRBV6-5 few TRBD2 TGTGCCAGCAGGCGGACTAGCGGATACGAGCAGTACTTC CASRRTSGYEQYF
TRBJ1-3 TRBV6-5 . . TGTGCCAGCAGTTACGGGCAGGGGAGTGGAAACACCATATATTTT CASSYGQGSGNTIYF
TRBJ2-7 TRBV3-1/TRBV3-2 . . TGTGCCAGCAGCCAAGATGGAGTCTCCGAGCAGTACTTC CASSQDGVSEQYF
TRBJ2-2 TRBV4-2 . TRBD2 TGTGCCAGCAGCCAAGTCCCGTTCGCGGCTAGCGGGAGGTGGGAGCTGTTTTTT CASSQVPFAASGRWELFF
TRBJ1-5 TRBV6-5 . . TGTGCCAGCACATCCGCGCAGTCAGGTCAGCCCCAGCATTTT CASTSAQSGQPQHF
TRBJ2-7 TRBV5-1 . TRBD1 TGCGCCAGCAGCTTGGAAACAGGGGGCTACGAGCAGTACTTC CASSLETGGYEQYF
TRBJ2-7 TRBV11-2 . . TGTGCCAGCAGCATAACAGGGTTCGAGCAGTACTTC CASSITGFEQYF
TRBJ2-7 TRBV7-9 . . TGTGCCAGCAGCCTCGACAGTTATTCCTACGAGCAGTACTTC CASSLDSYSYEQYF
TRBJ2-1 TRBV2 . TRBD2 TGTGCCAGTGGGACTAACCCATCCTACAATGAGCAGTTCTTC CASGTNPSYNEQFF
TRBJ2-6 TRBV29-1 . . TGCAGCGTTGGGCAGGCACGCTCTGGGGCCAACGTCCTGACTTTC CSVGQARSGANVLTF
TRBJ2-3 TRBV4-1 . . TGCGCCAGCAGCCAAGAGCGGGGCTACTCCATAGATACGCAGTATTTT CASSQERGYSIDTQYF
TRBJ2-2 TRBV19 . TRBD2 TGTGCCAGTAGGTCTCGGACTAGCGCCGCAGGCACCGGGGAGCTGTTTTTT CASRSRTSAAGTGELFF
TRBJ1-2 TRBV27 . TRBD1 TGTGCCAGCAGCTTCGTAAGGACAGGGTTTTCTTCCTATGGCTACACCTTC CASSFVRTGFSSYGYTF
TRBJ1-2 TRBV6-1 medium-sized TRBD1 TGTGCCAGCAGTGAAGCTTGGCAGGGGGTCTATGGCTACACCTTC CASSEAWQGVYGYTF
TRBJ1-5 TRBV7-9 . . TGTGCCAGCAGCTTTGGGGCGGGAAATCAGCCCCAGCATTTT CASSFGAGNQPQHF
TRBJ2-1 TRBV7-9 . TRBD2 TGTGCCAGCAGCCCTAGCGGGAGGTTCCATGAGCAGTTCTTC CASSPSGRFHEQFF
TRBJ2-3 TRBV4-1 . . TGCGCCAGCAGCCAGCCCCGGGAGCCCAGCACAGATACGCAGTATTTT CASSQPREPSTDTQYF
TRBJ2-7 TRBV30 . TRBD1 TGTGCCTCCCCGGGACAGGGGAAGAACGAGCAGTACTTC CASPGQGKNEQYF
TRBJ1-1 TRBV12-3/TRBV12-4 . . TGTGCCAGCACTAAGACACCTAACACTGAAGCTTTCTTT CASTKTPNTEAFF
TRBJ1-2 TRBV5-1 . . TGCGCCAGCAGTCCCCGGGACACCTCGGGTGGCTACACCTTC CASSPRDTSGGYTF
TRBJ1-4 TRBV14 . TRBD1 TGTGCCAGCAGCCCCACAGGGGCGGCGGATGAAAAACTGTTTTTT CASSPTGAADEKLFF
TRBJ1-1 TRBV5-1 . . TGCGCCAGCAGCTCCAATTCAGGGGTCGGCACTGAAGCTTTCTTT CASSSNSGVGTEAFF
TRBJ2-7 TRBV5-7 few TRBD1 TGTGCCAGCAGCTGGGACAGGGATTACGAGCAGTACTTC CASSWDRDYEQYF
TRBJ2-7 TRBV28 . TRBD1 TGTGCCAGCTCTATGAACAGGGGCTACGAGCAGTACTTC CASSMNRGYEQYF
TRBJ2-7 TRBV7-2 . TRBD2 TGTGCCAGCAGCCCCCGACTAGCGGGATCCTCCTACGAGCAGTACTTC CASSPRLAGSSYEQYF
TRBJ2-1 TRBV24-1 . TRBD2 TGTGCCACCACTAGCGGGAGTAATAATGAGCAGTTCTTC CATTSGSNNEQFF
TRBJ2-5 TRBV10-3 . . TGTGCCATCAATTATGACCAGGGACAAGAGACCCAGTACTTC CAINYDQGQETQYF
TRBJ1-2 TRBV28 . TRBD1 TGTGCCAGCAGTGGGACAGGGACCCCGCACTATGGCTACACCTTC CASSGTGTPHYGYTF
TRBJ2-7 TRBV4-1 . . TGCGCCAGCAGCCAAGAAGGGGCGGGAAGAACCTACGAGCAGTACTTC CASSQEGAGRTYEQYF